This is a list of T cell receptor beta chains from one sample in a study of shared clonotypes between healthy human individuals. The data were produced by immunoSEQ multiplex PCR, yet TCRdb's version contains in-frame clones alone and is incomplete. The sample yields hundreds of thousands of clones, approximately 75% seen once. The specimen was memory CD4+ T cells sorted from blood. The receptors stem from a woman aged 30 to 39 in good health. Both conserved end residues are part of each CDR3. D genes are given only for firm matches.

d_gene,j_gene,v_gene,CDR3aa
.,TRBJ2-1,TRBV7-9,CASSSNEQFF
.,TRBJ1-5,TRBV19,CASSFHGGQGQPQHF
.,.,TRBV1,CTSKARGLYEQYF
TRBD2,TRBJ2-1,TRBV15,CATSRAAGTSGRGNEQFF
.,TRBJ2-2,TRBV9,CASSTRSTGELFF
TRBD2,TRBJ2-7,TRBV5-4,CASSFGGFYEQYF
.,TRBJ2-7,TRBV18,CASSTGRLDEQYF
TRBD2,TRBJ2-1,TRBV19,CASRSSGRGSYNEQFF
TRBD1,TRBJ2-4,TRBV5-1,CASSLAQTGSAKNIQYF
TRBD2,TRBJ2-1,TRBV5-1,CASSLGLAGGAYNEQFF
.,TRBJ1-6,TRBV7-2,CASTPPGHSYNSPLHF
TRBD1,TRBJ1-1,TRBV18,CASSPDRDTEAFF
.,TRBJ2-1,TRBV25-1,CASSERAGRRDYNEQFF
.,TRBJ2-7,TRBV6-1,CASSVRSLGFAGSHYEQYF
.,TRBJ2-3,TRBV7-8,CASSADTQYF
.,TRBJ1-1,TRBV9,CASSVHLNTEAFF
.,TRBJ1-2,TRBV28,CATVLTGYGYTF
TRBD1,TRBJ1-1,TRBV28,CASSLGFGTGLELAFF
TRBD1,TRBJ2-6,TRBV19,CASSRTGASSGANVLTF
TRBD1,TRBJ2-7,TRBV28,CASSRPGQARSYEQYF
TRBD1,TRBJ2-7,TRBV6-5,CASSKDRGAYEQYF
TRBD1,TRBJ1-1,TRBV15,CATTSIHPWDTGGIGAEAFF
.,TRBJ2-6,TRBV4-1,CASSQETGANVLTF
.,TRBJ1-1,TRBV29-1,CSVAEPMNTEAFF
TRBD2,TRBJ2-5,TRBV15,CATSRAGLAEETQYF
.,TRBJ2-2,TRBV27,CASSLSSGFRGTIGELFF
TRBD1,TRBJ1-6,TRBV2,CASQDRGGNSPLHF
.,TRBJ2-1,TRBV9,CASSGSRDFRNEQFF
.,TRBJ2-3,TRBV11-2,CAISTASTDTQYF
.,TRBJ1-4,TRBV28,CASRLHQGLGTNEKLFF
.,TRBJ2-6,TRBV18,CASRPRATGANVLTF
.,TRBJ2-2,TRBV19,CASSIGLAGIANTGELFF
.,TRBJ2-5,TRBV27,CASSLRGGVGTQYF
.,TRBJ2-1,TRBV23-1,CASSQSWQGPGTPPYYNEQFF
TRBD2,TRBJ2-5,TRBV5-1,CASRQFGAGVGETQYF
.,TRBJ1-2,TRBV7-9,CASSFFLEKEGGYTF
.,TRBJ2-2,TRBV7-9,CASSLGQSTGELFF
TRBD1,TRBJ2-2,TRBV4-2,CASSLGDRDTGELFF
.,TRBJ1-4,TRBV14,CASSLNRATNEKLFF
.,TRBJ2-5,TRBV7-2,CASSLANQGVETQYF
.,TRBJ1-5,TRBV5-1,CASSFIPGNQPQHF